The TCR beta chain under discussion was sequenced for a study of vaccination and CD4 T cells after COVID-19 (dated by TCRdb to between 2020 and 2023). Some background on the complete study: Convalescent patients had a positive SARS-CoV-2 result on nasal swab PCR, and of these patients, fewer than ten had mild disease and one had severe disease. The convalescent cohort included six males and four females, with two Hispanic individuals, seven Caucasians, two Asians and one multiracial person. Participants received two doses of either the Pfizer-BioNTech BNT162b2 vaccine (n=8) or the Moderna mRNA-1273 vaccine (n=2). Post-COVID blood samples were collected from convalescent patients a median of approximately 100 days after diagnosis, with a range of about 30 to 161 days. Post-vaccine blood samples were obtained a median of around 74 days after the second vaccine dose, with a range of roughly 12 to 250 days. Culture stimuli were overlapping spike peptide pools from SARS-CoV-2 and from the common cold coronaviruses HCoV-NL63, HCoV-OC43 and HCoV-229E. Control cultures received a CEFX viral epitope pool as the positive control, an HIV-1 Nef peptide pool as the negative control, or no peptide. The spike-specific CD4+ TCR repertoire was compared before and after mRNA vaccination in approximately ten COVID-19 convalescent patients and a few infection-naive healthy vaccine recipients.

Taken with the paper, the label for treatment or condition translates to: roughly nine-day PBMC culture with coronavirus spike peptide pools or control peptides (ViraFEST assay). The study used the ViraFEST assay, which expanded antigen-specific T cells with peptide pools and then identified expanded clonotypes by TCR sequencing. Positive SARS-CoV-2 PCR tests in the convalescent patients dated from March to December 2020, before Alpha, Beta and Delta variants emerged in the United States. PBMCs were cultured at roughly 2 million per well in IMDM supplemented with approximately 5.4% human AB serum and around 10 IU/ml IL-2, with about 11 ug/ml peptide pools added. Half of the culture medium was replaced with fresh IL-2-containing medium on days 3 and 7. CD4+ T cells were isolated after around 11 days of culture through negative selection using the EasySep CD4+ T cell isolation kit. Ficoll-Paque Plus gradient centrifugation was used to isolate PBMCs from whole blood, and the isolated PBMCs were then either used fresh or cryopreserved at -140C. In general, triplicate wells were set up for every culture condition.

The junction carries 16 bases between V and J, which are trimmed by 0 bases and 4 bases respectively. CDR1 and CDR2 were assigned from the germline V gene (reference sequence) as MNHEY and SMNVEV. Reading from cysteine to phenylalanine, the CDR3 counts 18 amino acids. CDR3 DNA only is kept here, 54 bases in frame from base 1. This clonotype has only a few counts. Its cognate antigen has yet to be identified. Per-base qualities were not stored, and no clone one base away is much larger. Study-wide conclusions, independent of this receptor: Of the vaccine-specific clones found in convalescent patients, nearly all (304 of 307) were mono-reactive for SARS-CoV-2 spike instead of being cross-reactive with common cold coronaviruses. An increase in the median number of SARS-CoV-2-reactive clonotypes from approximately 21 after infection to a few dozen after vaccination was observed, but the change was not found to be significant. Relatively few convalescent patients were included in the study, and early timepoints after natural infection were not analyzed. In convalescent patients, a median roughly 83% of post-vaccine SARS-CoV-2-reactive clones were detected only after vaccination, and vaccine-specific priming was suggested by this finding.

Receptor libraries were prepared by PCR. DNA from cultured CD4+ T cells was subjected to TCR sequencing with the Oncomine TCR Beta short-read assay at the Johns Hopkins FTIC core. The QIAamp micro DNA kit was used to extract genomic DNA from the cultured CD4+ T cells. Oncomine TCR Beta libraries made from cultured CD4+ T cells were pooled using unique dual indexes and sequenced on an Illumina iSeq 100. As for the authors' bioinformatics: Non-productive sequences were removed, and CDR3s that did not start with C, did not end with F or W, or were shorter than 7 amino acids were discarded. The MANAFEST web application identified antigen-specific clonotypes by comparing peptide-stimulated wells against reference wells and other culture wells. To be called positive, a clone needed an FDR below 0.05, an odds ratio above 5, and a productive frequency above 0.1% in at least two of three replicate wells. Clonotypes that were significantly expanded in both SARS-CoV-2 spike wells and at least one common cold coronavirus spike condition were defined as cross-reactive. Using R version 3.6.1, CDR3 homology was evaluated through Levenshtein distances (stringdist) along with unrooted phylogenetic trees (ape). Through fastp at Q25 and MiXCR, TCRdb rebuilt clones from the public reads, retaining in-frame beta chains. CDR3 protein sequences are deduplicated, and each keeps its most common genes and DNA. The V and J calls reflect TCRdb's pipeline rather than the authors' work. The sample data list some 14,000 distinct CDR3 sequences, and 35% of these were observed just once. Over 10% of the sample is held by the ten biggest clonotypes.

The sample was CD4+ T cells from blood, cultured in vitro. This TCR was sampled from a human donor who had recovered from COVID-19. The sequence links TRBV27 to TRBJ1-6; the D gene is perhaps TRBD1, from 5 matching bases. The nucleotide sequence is TGTGCCAGCAGTTTATCGTCCGGGGGGGTGGGATATAATTCACCCCTCCACTTT. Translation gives CASSLSSGGVGYNSPLHF.